The 27 T cell receptor beta chains below were found in one sample sequenced in a study of naive and memory T cell subsets (dated by TCRdb to the late 2010s). Library prep was done by 5' RACE. Sequenced on an Illumina MiSeq. Four rounds of PCR, run with the SP2 primer together with nested alpha and beta constant region primers, were used to amplify the ligated cDNA. In TCRdb, the public reads were trimmed at Q25 with fastp and aligned with MiXCR, with productive beta chains retained. Rows are unified per CDR3 protein, each entry keeping the most common DNA and genes. The sample has about 59,000 distinct CDR3 sequences on record, 8% to 9% of them singletons. The ten largest clonotypes hold 15% to 20% of the sample. Using 3' ligation of a UMI-containing oligonucleotide to TCR cDNA, the study laid out a robust and sensitive protocol to amplify, sequence and analyze TCRs. Receptor source: a female donor in good health.

This clonotype has just a few counts. The chain is built from TRBV24-1 and TRBJ2-3; maybe TRBD2 (5 bases). The CDR3 extends over 20 amino acids. Germline assignment: CDR1 KGHDR and CDR2 SFDVKD. Trimming pared 4 bases from V and 0 bases from J, leaving 25 bases between. The CDR3 region is CATSDKERGSYLFSTDTQYF. The CDR3, as DNA: TGTGCCACCAGTGACAAAGAACGAGGGAGTTACCTATTTAGCACAGATACGCAGTATTTT.

This clonotype has ten or more counts. V usage is TRBV18 and J usage is TRBJ2-1; TRBD1 aligns across 9 bases. The germline V gene has CDR1 KGHSH and CDR2 LQKENI. The ends lost 3 bases at V and 10 bases at J; junction bases unmatched: 16. This CDR3 is 17 amino acids long. CDR3 in DNA: TGTGCCAGCTCACCTAACCGGGGACAGGGTACCGCGAGCGAGCAGTTCTTC. This gives the protein CASSPNRGQGTASEQFF. The full variable domain, rest sourced from reference TRBV18 and TRBJ2-1, is NAGVMQNPRHLVRRRGQEARLRCSPMKGHSHVYWYRQLPEEGLKFMVYLQKENIIDESGMPKERFSAEFPKEGPSILRIQQVVRGDSAAYFCASSPNRGQGTASEQFFGPGTRLTVL.

This clonotype has only a few counts. V gene TRBV6-5 combines with J gene TRBJ2-7; no firm D call. V lost 7 bases and J 2 bases, leaving 24 bases between the germline ends. The CDR3 sequence is 17 residues long. Germline assignment: CDR1 MNHEY and CDR2 SVGAGI. The CDR3 is CASTQRAASLLTYEQYF. The CDR3 DNA sequence: TGTGCCAGCACCCAAAGGGCCGCGTCCCTGCTCACCTACGAGCAGTACTTC.

The sample holds many counts of this clonotype. This chain links TRBV6-5 with TRBJ1-1; perhaps TRBD1 as D (6 bases). CDR1 and CDR2 (germline): MNHEY, SVGAGI. The CDR3 spans 13 residues. V was shortened by 5 bases and J by 4 bases, with 11 bases between the two germline ends. This CDR3 is CASSVSRGTEAFF. The CDR3 bases are TGTGCCAGCAGTGTCAGCAGGGGCACTGAAGCTTTCTTT.

This clonotype was observed many times. This chain uses TRBV12-3 or TRBV12-4 with TRBJ2-1, with D tentatively TRBD2 (6 bases). Trimming took 1 base from V and 0 from J, leaving 13 bases between them. This CDR3 spans 17 amino acids. DNA for the CDR3: TGTGCCAGCAGTTTAGGGGGAGGCGGGATCTCCTACAATGAGCAGTTCTTC. Translation gives CASSLGGGGISYNEQFF.

For this clonotype: This may be a read error, as it is one base from a much larger clone. V gene TRBV6-6 combines with J gene TRBJ2-1; D might be TRBD2 (5 bases). V lost 2 bases and J 8 bases, leaving 10 bases between the germline ends. The length of the CDR3 is 13 residues. CDR1 and CDR2 (germline): MNHNY, SVGAGI (reference sequence). CDR3 in amino acids: CASSYLAGHEQFF. Here the CDR3 DNA reads TGTGCCAGCAGTTACCTAGCTGGCCATGAGCAGTTCTTC.

This clonotype was recorded at least ten times. The rearrangement links TRBV6-5 to TRBJ2-2; 10 bases line up with TRBD1. Germline assignment: CDR1 MNHEY and CDR2 SVGAGI. V lost 4 bases, J lost 4 bases, and 6 bases stayed unmatched. The CDR3 covers 16 residues. CDR3 bases: TGTGCCAGCAGTTTTACCGGGACAGGGGCCACCGGGGAGCTGTTTTTT. Encoded protein: CASSFTGTGATGELFF.

This clonotype has a count of ten or more. CDR3 in amino acids: CASSYFLQETQYF. Written as DNA, the CDR3 is TGTGCCAGCAGTTACTTTCTGCAAGAGACCCAGTACTTC. The chain links TRBV6-5 to TRBJ2-5; D gene unclear. V was shortened by 1 base and J by 2 bases, with 5 bases between the two germline ends. Germline lookup yields CDR1 MNHEY and CDR2 SVGAGI. CDR3 size: 13 residues.

The CDR3 sequence is CASRQGRNEQFF. The CDR3 nucleotides are TGTGCCAGCAGACAGGGCCGGAATGAGCAGTTCTTC. The rearrangement links TRBV2 to TRBJ2-1, with D perhaps TRBD1 (6 bases). This CDR3 has 12 residues. V lost 6 bases to trimming and J lost 7 bases, with 10 bases between them. Per germline, CDR1 SNHLY and CDR2 FYNNEI.

This clonotype was detected ten times or more. This chain connects TRBV2 to TRBJ1-1; unclear D gene. The V gene's germline CDR1 is SNHLY and CDR2 FYNNEI. The CDR3 covers 11 residues. The germline V and J ends were trimmed by 7 bases and 5 bases, with 8 bases remaining between them. The CDR3 DNA reads as TGTGCCAGCACAGTCCGAACTGAAGCTTTCTTT. Translating gives CASTVRTEAFF.

This clonotype was seen a few times. The rearrangement uses TRBV6-1 and TRBJ1-1; 7 bases fit TRBD1. The trim removed 1 base at V and 1 base at J, leaving 3 bases unmatched. The CDR3 covers 15 residues. CDR1 is MNHNS and CDR2 is SASEGT in the germline V gene. The CDR3 protein is CASSEGGTANTEAFF. In DNA, the CDR3 is TGTGCCAGCAGTGAAGGGGGGACAGCGAACACTGAAGCTTTCTTT.

V usage is TRBV29-1 and J usage is TRBJ2-7; 7 bases fit TRBD1. There are 19 residues in the CDR3. Per the germline V gene, CDR1 is SQVTM and CDR2 is ANQGSEA. V was clipped by 0 bases and J by 1 base; unmatched bases: 18. The CDR3 loop is CSVEDQGPPQGSGSYEQYF. CDR3 nucleotide sequence: TGCAGCGTTGAAGATCAGGGGCCCCCACAGGGGTCGGGATCCTACGAGCAGTACTTC.

This clonotype was seen a handful of times. The chain links TRBV6-5 to TRBJ2-7; possibly TRBD1 or TRBD2 for D (5 bases each). V lost 4 bases and J 3 bases, leaving 10 bases between the germline ends. The CDR3 is 13 amino acids. Germline V lookup: CDR1 MNHEY, CDR2 SVGAGI. DNA of the CDR3: TGTGCCAGCAGTTGGGGCGGGTTCTACGAGCAGTACTTC. Translating it yields CASSWGGFYEQYF.

J is TRBJ1-2 and V is TRBV7-3, with 9 bases matching TRBD1. This CDR3 has 16 residues. The V gene end was trimmed by 4 bases and the J gene end by 7 bases; junction bases not matched to a gene: 13. Germline V gene data show CDR1 as SGHTA and CDR2 as FQGTGA. Here the CDR3 reads CASSSQGQGAASGYTF. In DNA, the CDR3 is TGTGCCAGCAGCTCTCAGGGACAGGGCGCCGCTTCTGGCTACACCTTC.

This clonotype showed up just a few times. The rearrangement uses TRBV7-9 and TRBJ2-1; 9 nucleotides align to TRBD1. The CDR3 is made up of 15 amino acids. Losses at the gene ends were 5 bases for V and 3 bases for J; bases not matched to a gene: 5. In germline, CDR1 is SEHNR, CDR2 FQNEAQ (reference sequence). CDR3 residues: CASSPRDRVYNEQFF. CDR3 in DNA: TGTGCCAGCAGCCCCCGGGACAGGGTCTACAATGAGCAGTTCTTC. Full variable domain (rest looked up from reference TRBV7-9 and TRBJ2-1): DTGVSQNPRHKITKRGQNVTFRCDPISEHNRLYWYRQTLGQGPEFLTYFQNEAQLEKSRLLSDRFSAERPKGSFSTLEIQRTEQGDSAMYLCASSPRDRVYNEQFFGPGTRLTVL.

The chain couples TRBV12-3 or TRBV12-4 to TRBJ1-6; D gene ambiguous. The CDR3 runs 14 residues. The germline V and J ends were trimmed by 0 bases and 13 bases, with 13 bases remaining between them. CDR3 sequence reads: CASSLARRLSPLHF. CDR3 DNA: TGTGCCAGCAGTTTAGCGCGTCGCCTCTCCCCCCTCCACTTT.

This clonotype was seen a few times. The chain is built from TRBV7-9 and TRBJ2-3, with a weak D call TRBD1 (6 bases). CDR3 length: 16 residues. CDR1 is SEHNR, CDR2 FQNEAQ, per germline (reference sequence). The germline V and J ends were trimmed by 5 bases and 0 bases, with 15 bases remaining between them. The CDR3, as DNA: TGTGCCAGCAGCCTTACCCGGACAGTAAGCACAGATACGCAGTATTTT. It encodes CASSLTRTVSTDTQYF.

The rearrangement uses TRBV28 and TRBJ2-6; D unclear. Trimming cost V 7 bases and J 0 bases, with 4 bases left between them. Germline V CDR1 and CDR2: MDHEN, SYDVKM. This CDR3 has 13 amino acids. The CDR3 DNA sequence: TGTGCCAGCATTAGCTCTGGGGCCAACGTCCTGACTTTC. Its protein is CASISSGANVLTF.

This chain uses TRBV19 with TRBJ2-4, with 7 bases fitting TRBD1. The V and J ends lost 5 bases and 5 bases, in that order; junction bases with no gene match: 6. The germline gives CDR1 LNHDA, CDR2 SQIVND (reference sequence). This CDR3 comprises 14 residues. The CDR3 bases are TGTGCCAGTAGTGAGACAGGGTGGGAAAACATTCAGTACTTC. Protein sequence: CASSETGWENIQYF.

As to this clonotype: The junction departs from the called germline gene at one end, perhaps through a read error. This chain joins TRBV20-1 and TRBJ1-6, with D perhaps TRBD1 (5 bases). Germline V gene data show CDR1 as DFQATT and CDR2 as SNEGSKA (reference sequence). The CDR3 has 16 amino acids. CDR3 nucleotide sequence: TGCAGTGCTAGAGGCTCGACGGGGGTGTTTAATACACCCCTCCACTTT. Encoded protein: CSARGSTGVFNTPLHF.

CDR3 sequence reads: CASSPLGLTEAFF. The CDR3 DNA is TGTGCCAGCTCACCACTGGGACTCACTGAAGCTTTCTTT. J is TRBJ1-1 and V is TRBV18, with D possibly TRBD1 on 5 matching bases. The CDR3 length is 13 residues. CDR1 is KGHSH, CDR2 LQKENI, per germline. V gave up 1 base and J gave up 4 bases, with 7 bases separating them.

The chain carries TRBV27 and TRBJ2-1; D may correspond to TRBD1 or TRBD2 (5 bases each). The germline gives CDR1 MNHEY, CDR2 SMNVEV (reference sequence). This CDR3 spans 16 amino acids. The germline V and J ends were trimmed by 5 bases and 3 bases, with 17 bases remaining between them. The CDR3 protein is CASSPRIRGVYNEQFF. In nucleotides, the CDR3 is TGTGCCAGCAGTCCCCGTATTCGAGGGGTCTACAATGAGCAGTTCTTC.

This clonotype has at least ten counts. The gene calls are TRBV9 and TRBJ1-2; D gene uncertain. Germline CDR1 is SGDLS and CDR2 is YYNGEE. Trimming left V 3 bases short and J 7 bases short, with 19 bases between. CDR3 length: 15 amino acids. CDR3 protein: CASSEGTLRGLGYTF. CDR3 sequence (DNA): TGTGCCAGCAGCGAAGGAACTTTGCGGGGTCTTGGCTACACCTTC.

The table lists this clonotype with many counts. The chain joins TRBV10-3 to TRBJ1-1; D remains unclear. The length of the CDR3 is 15 residues. In germline, CDR1 is ENHRY, CDR2 SYGVKD. The germline V and J ends were trimmed by 5 bases and 0 bases, with 13 bases remaining between them. The CDR3, as DNA: TGTGCCATCAGTCAGAGGGAGCCTATGAACACTGAAGCTTTCTTT. Protein product: CAISQREPMNTEAFF.

This clonotype has just a few counts. The chain uses TRBV2 and TRBJ2-2, with TRBD1 as a possible D gene (6 bases). This CDR3 has 16 amino acids. V was shortened by 6 bases and J by 6 bases, with 20 bases between the two germline ends. The germline CDR1 and CDR2 sequences are SNHLY and FYNNEI. CDR3 protein: CASRVPGQGIAGELFF. The CDR3 coding sequence is TGTGCCAGCAGGGTACCGGGACAAGGGATAGCCGGGGAGCTGTTTTTT.

In its sample, this clonotype was seen many times. The chain recombines TRBV11-1 with TRBJ2-1; no clear D gene. CDR3 length: 15 residues. V lost 5 bases and J 1 base, leaving 12 bases between the germline ends. Germline V gene lookup returns CDR1 SGHAT and CDR2 FQDESV (reference sequence). As DNA, the CDR3 is TGTGCCAGCAGCCCACCGATACGGTCCTACAATGAGCAGTTCTTC. This sequence encodes CASSPPIRSYNEQFF.

This clonotype came up many times. The V and J genes are TRBV20-1 and TRBJ2-4; 7 bases align to TRBD2. CDR1 is DFQATT, CDR2 SNEGSKA, per germline (reference sequence). The ends lost 3 bases at V and 2 bases at J; junction bases unmatched: 4. The CDR3 covers 14 residues. The CDR3, as DNA: TGCAGTGCTAGGACTAGCAGGACCAAAAACATTCAGTACTTC. Protein sequence: CSARTSRTKNIQYF.